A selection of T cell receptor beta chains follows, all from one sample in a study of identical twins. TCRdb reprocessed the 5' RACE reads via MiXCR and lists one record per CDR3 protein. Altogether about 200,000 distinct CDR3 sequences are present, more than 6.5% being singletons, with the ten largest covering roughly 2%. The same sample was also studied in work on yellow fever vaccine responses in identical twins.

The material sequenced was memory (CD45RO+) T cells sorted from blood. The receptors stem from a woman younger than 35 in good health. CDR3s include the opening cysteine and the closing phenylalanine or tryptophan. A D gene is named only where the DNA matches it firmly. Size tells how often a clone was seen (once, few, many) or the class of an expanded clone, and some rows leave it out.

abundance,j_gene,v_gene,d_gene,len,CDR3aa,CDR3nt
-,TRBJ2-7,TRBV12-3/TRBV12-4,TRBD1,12,CASQTGAYEQYF,TGTGCCAGCCAGACAGGGGCCTACGAGCAGTACTTC
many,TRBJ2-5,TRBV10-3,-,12,CAISEREETQYF,TGTGCCATCAGTGAGCGTGAGGAGACCCAGTACTTC
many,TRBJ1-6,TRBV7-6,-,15,CASSLDSSYNSPLHF,TGTGCCAGCAGCTTAGACAGCTCCTATAATTCACCCCTCCACTTT
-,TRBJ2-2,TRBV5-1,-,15,CASRPAGEAGELFFF,-
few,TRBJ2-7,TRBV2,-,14,CASSVQRASYEQYF,TGTGCCAGCAGTGTCCAGAGGGCCTCCTACGAGCAGTACTTC
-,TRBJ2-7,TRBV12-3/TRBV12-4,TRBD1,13,CASSLTGVNEQYF,TGTGCCAGCAGTTTAACAGGGGTTAACGAGCAGTACTTC
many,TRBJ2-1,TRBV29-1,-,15,CSVAGGRGSYNEQFF,TGCAGCGTTGCTGGGGGGCGAGGCTCCTACAATGAGCAGTTCTTC
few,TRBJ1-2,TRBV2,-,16,CASVVPSPSNNYGYTF,TGTGCCAGCGTCGTCCCCAGCCCCTCTAATAACTATGGCTACACCTTC
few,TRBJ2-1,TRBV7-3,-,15,CASSLGGPSYNEQFF,TGTGCCAGCAGCTTGGGGGGGCCCTCCTACAATGAGCAGTTCTTC
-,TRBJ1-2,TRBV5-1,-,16,CASSPRPGTSVDGYTF,TGCGCCAGCAGCCCGAGACCCGGGACTTCAGTCGATGGCTACACCTTC
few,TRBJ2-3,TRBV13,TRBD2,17,CASSILFSREVADTQYF,TGTGCCAGCAGCATCCTCTTTTCGCGGGAGGTAGCAGATACGCAGTATTTT
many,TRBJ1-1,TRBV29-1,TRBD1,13,CSVGAGGNTEAFF,TGCAGCGTTGGGGCAGGGGGAAACACTGAAGCTTTCTTT
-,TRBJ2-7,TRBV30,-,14,CACISRQSSYEQYF,TGTGCCTGTATCTCTAGACAGAGCTCCTACGAGCAGTACTTC
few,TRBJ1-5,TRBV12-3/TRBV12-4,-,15,CASTMGEGRGQPQHF,TGTGCCAGCACCATGGGCGAGGGGAGAGGACAGCCCCAGCATTTT
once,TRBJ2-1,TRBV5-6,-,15,CASSPGLFSYNEQFF,TGTGCCAGCAGCCCCGGGCTATTCTCCTACAATGAGCAGTTCTTC
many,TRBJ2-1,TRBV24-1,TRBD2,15,CATSDTSGSYNEQFF,TGTGCCACCAGTGATACTAGCGGGAGTTACAATGAGCAGTTCTTC
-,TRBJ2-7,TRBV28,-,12,CATRDTAYEQYF,TGTGCCACCCGGGACACTGCCTACGAGCAGTACTTC
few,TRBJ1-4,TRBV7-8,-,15,CASSLVVGSIEKLFF,TGTGCCAGCAGCTTAGTGGTAGGGTCGATTGAAAAACTGTTTTTT
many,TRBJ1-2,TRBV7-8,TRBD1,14,CASSLRTGFDGYTF,TGTGCCAGCAGCTTGCGGACAGGGTTCGATGGCTACACCTTC
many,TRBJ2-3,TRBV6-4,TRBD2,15,CASSVTSGGTDTQYF,TGTGCCAGCAGTGTGACTAGCGGGGGCACAGATACGCAGTATTTT
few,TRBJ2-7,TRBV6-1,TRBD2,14,CASRQLAGPYEQYF,TGTGCCAGCAGACAACTAGCGGGTCCCTACGAGCAGTACTTC
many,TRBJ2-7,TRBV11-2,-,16,CASSLVGGVRAYEQYF,TGTGCCAGCAGCTTAGTTGGCGGCGTCCGGGCCTACGAGCAGTACTTC
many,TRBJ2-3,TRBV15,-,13,CATSRGGTDTQYF,TGTGCCACCAGCAGAGGAGGGACAGATACGCAGTATTTT
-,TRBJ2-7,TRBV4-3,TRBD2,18,CASSRRLAGEGRNYEQYF,TGCGCCAGCAGCCGTCGACTAGCGGGAGAGGGTAGGAACTACGAGCAGTACTTC
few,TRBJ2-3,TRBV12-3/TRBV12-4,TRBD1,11,CASRDRGTQYF,TGTGCCAGCAGGGACAGGGGGACGCAGTATTTT
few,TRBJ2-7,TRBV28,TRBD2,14,CASRSGGVTYEQYF,TGTGCCAGCAGAAGCGGGGGGGTGACCTACGAGCAGTACTTC
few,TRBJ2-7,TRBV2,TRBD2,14,CASSDISGSYEQYF,TGTGCCAGCAGTGATATAAGCGGGAGCTACGAGCAGTACTTC
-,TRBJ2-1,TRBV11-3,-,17,CASSLGPRGGGNNEQFF,TGTGCCAGCAGCTTAGGCCCCAGAGGGGGGGGAAACAATGAGCAGTTCTTC
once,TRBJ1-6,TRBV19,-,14,CASSIEGSDSPLHF,TGTGCCAGTAGTATTGAGGGCTCGGATTCACCCCTCCACTTT
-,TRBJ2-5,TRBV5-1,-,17,CASSPGTPKRQQETQYF,TGCGCCAGCAGCCCCGGGACACCAAAGCGACAACAAGAGACCCAGTACTTC
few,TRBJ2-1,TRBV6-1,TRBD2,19,CASSPNRGPSGIPQFGQFF,TGTGCCAGCAGTCCCAACAGGGGACCTAGCGGGATCCCTCAGTTTGGGCAGTTCTTC
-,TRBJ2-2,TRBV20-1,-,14,CSARVDPGTGELFF,TGCAGTGCTAGAGTAGACCCGGGCACCGGGGAGCTGTTTTTT
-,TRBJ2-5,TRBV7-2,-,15,CASSRDAGRRETQYF,TGTGCCAGCAGCCGGGATGCGGGGCGTAGGGAGACCCAGTACTTC
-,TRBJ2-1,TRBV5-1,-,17,CASSLDPSSLYRNEQFF,TGCGCCAGCAGCTTGGATCCGTCTAGCCTTTATCGGAATGAGCAGTTCTTC
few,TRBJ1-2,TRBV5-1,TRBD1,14,CANNDRGQYYGYTF,TGCGCCAACAACGACAGGGGGCAGTACTATGGCTACACCTTC
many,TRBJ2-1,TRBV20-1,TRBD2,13,CSAATSGSNEQFF,TGCAGTGCTGCGACTAGCGGGAGCAATGAGCAGTTCTTC
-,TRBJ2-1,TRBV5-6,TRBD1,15,CASSGIQGAHNEQFF,TGTGCCAGCAGCGGAATACAGGGGGCACACAATGAGCAGTTCTTC
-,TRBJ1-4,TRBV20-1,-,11,CSAGRAEKLFF,TGCAGTGCCGGGAGGGCGGAAAAACTGTTTTTT
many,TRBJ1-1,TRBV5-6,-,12,CASSLVTGEAFF,TGTGCCAGCAGCTTGGTAACAGGGGAAGCTTTCTTT
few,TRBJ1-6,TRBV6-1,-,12,CASSETAGRVDF,TGTGCCAGCAGTGAAACCGCCGGAAGGGTGGACTTT
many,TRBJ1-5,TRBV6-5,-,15,CASSYSFQGNQPQHF,TGTGCCAGCAGTTACTCTTTCCAGGGCAATCAGCCCCAGCATTTT
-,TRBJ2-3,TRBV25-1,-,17,CASSEYEGEEGTDTQYF,TGTGCCAGCAGTGAATATGAGGGGGAGGAGGGCACAGATACGCAGTATTTT
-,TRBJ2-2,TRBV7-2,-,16,CASIKTGLGTGGELFF,TGTGCCAGCATTAAAACGGGACTGGGGACGGGAGGGGAGCTGTTTTTT
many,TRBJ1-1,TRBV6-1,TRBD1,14,CASHRGTEDTEAFF,TGTGCCAGCCACCGGGGGACAGAGGACACTGAAGCTTTCTTT
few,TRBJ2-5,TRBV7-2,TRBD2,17,CASSLRGSGSIGETQYF,TGTGCCAGCAGCTTACGGGGTAGCGGGAGCATCGGGGAGACCCAGTACTTC
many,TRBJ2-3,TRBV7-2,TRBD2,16,CASSPRLRGGPDTQYF,TGTGCCAGCAGCCCTAGGTTGCGGGGGGGCCCAGATACGCAGTATTTT
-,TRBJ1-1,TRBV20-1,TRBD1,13,CSVSGQGPREAFF,TGCAGTGTCTCGGGACAGGGGCCGCGGGAAGCTTTCTTT
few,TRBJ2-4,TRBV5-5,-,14,CASSLLSGGNIQYF,TGTGCCAGCAGCTTGTTGTCCGGCGGAAACATTCAGTACTTC
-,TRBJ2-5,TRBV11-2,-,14,CASSSSGGGETQYF,TGTGCCAGCAGCTCATCAGGGGGGGGAGAGACCCAGTACTTC